The sequence of this T cell receptor beta chain was determined in a study of blood T cell repertoires in COVID-19. The wider study: From T cells, B-cell-depleted T cells, or PBMCs came the material, which was cDNA or gDNA.

Generated by immunoSEQ multiplex PCR, the TCRdb table keeps only in-frame clones and is missing some. Of roughly 400,000 clones listed, over 85% are singletons. Germline CDR1 is SGHTA and CDR2 is FQGTGA. This CDR3 has 15 residues. The V segment lost 6 bases and the J segment 5 bases; nucleotides outside the gene matches: 9. Specimen: PBMCs or T cells enriched from blood (not recorded which). This TCR came from a woman aged 30 to 39 who had recovered from COVID-19. The chain carries TRBV7-3 and TRBJ1-1; 10 bases are shared with TRBD1. The CDR3 protein is CASSSSGQGITEAFF. The CDR3 region has the DNA TGTGCCAGCAGTTCATCGGGACAGGGGATAACTGAAGCTTTCTTT. Supplemented by reference TRBV7-3 and TRBJ1-1, the full variable domain reads GAGVSQTPSNKVTEKGKYVELRCDPISGHTALYWYRQSLGQGPEFLIYFQGTGAADDSGLPNDRFFAVRPEGSVSTLKIQRTERGDSAVYLCASSSSGQGITEAFFGQGTRLTVV.